These T cell receptor beta chains were read from a single sample in a study of shared clonotypes between healthy human individuals. Clones were read by immunoSEQ multiplex PCR, and TCRdb kept only the in-frame ones, dropping some. The data hold 2.3 million or so clones, with more than 85% observed a single time. The sequencing input was naive CD4+ T cells from PBMCs. These receptors all stem from a man aged 18 to 29 in good health. Some clones in this sample may be carry-over from other donors' samples. Both conserved end residues are part of each CDR3. D genes are given only for firm matches. The listing skips clone size in some rows; elsewhere it reads once, few, many or a size class.

j_call	cdr3_length	clone_size	v_call	d_call	cdr3_nt	cdr3_aa
TRBJ1-2	14	NA	TRBV19	NA	TGTGCCAGTAGGCCGGGACTTAGGAACTATGGCTACACCTTC	CASRPGLRNYGYTF
TRBJ1-1	13	NA	TRBV11-3	NA	TGTGCCAGCAGCTCCATCGAGGGAACTGAAGCTTTCTTT	CASSSIEGTEAFF
TRBJ2-7	14	NA	TRBV19	TRBD1	TGTGCCAGTAGTATTGGGACAGGGGCCTACGAGCAGTACTTC	CASSIGTGAYEQYF
TRBJ2-7	15	once	TRBV27	NA	TGTGCCAGCAGTTTATATCCTGGACAGTCCTACGAGCAGTACTTC	CASSLYPGQSYEQYF
TRBJ2-3	12	NA	TRBV10-3	NA	TGTGCCATCAGCGGCAACACAGATACGCAGTATTTT	CAISGNTDTQYF
TRBJ2-7	15	NA	TRBV28	TRBD2	TGTGCCAGCAGTCCCCTAGCGGGAGGCTCCTACGAGCAGTACTTC	CASSPLAGGSYEQYF
TRBJ2-7	15	NA	TRBV7-8	NA	TGTGCCAGCAGCTTAGCTCCGGGACACCAGTACGAGCAGTACTTC	CASSLAPGHQYEQYF
TRBJ1-5	14	NA	TRBV7-2	NA	TGTGCCAGCAGCTTGAACAGGGGCAATCAGCCCCAGCATTTT	CASSLNRGNQPQHF
TRBJ2-6	18	NA	TRBV2	NA	TGTGCCAGCATTAACCCTGGTTGGAGAAGCTCTGGGGCCAACGTCCTGACTTTC	CASINPGWRSSGANVLTF
TRBJ2-3	13	NA	TRBV5-6	NA	TGTGCCAGCAGCTTGGTACGTAGGGATACGCAGTATTTT	CASSLVRRDTQYF
TRBJ2-7	13	NA	TRBV6-5	NA	TGTGCCAGCAGTTACGGGCAGGCTGTCGAGCAGTACTTC	CASSYGQAVEQYF
TRBJ2-5	15	NA	TRBV6-5	NA	TGTGCCAGCAGTTCCCCCGTTCCGGGTCACGGGACCCAGTACTTC	CASSSPVPGHGTQYF
TRBJ2-3	15	NA	TRBV29-1	TRBD1	TGCAGCGTTACAGGGGGAGGCGGGGAGACAGATACGCAGTATTTT	CSVTGGGGETDTQYF
TRBJ1-1	12	NA	TRBV13	NA	TGTGCCAGCAGACGGGACTCCCTTGGGGCTTTCTTT	CASRRDSLGAFF
TRBJ2-1	13	NA	TRBV29-1	TRBD1	TGCAGCGTTGCCCTCGGACAGGGTTATGAGCAGTTCTTC	CSVALGQGYEQFF
TRBJ1-2	15	NA	TRBV6-5	NA	TGTGCCAGCAGTTACTCGCCCTTTTTAATGAGCAGCTACACCTTC	CASSYSPFLMSSYTF
TRBJ2-5	15	NA	TRBV5-1	NA	TGCGCCAGCAGCTGGGGGGCAGGGGCCCAAGAGACCCAGTACTTC	CASSWGAGAQETQYF
TRBJ1-4	9	NA	TRBV10-1	NA	TGCGCCAGCAGTAAAAAACTGTTTTTT	CASSKKLFF
TRBJ2-7	17	NA	TRBV11-2	NA	TGTGCCAGCAGCTTAGTTCGTCCGGGGGATACCTCCTACGAGCAGTACTTC	CASSLVRPGDTSYEQYF
TRBJ2-5	16	NA	TRBV27	TRBD1	TGTGCCAGCAGTCCCGGGACAGCTCCCTATGGGGAGACCCAGTACTTC	CASSPGTAPYGETQYF
TRBJ2-3	14	NA	TRBV7-2	NA	TGTGCCAGCAGCTTACTAGCGCGCACAGATACGCAGTATTTT	CASSLLARTDTQYF
TRBJ1-2	15	NA	TRBV7-8	TRBD1	TGTGCCAGCAGCAAGACAGGGGCGCCGGCCCATGGCTACACCTTC	CASSKTGAPAHGYTF
TRBJ2-6	15	NA	TRBV5-5	NA	TGTGCCAGCAGCATCCTCATGGGTGGGGCCAACGTCCTGACTTTC	CASSILMGGANVLTF
TRBJ1-5	15	NA	TRBV28	NA	TGTGCCAGTGGTAGGGTTGATCTTTCGCGTCAGCCCCAGCATTTT	CASGRVDLSRQPQHF
TRBJ2-5	11	NA	TRBV7-6	NA	TGTGCCAGCAGCTCGGGGGAGACCCAGTACTTC	CASSSGETQYF
TRBJ2-2	16	once	TRBV15	NA	TGTGCCACCAGCAGAGATAGGGCGAGGCCCACCGGGGAGCTGTTTTTT	CATSRDRARPTGELFF
TRBJ1-1	15	once	TRBV5-1	TRBD1	TGCGCCAGCAGCGCACTGACAGGGGTGCACACTGAAGCTTTCTTT	CASSALTGVHTEAFF
TRBJ2-1	12	NA	TRBV7-8	TRBD2	TGTGCCAGCAGCTTAGACGGGAGGGAGCAGTTCTTC	CASSLDGREQFF
TRBJ1-2	14	NA	TRBV28	NA	TGTGCCAGCAGTTTAGACCAGGGGCTCGGCGGCTACACCTTC	CASSLDQGLGGYTF
TRBJ2-1	14	once	TRBV5-1	TRBD2	TGCGCCAGCAGCTCGACTAGCGGGATTGGTGAGCAGTTCTTC	CASSSTSGIGEQFF
TRBJ2-2	16	NA	TRBV27	TRBD2	TGTGCCAGCAGGATACTAGCGGGAGGAAACACCGGGGAGCTGTTTTTT	CASRILAGGNTGELFF
TRBJ1-5	14	once	TRBV27	NA	TGTGCCAGAGGTCCCTTGTATAGCAATCAGCCCCAGCATTTT	CARGPLYSNQPQHF
TRBJ2-5	15	NA	TRBV9	NA	TGTGCCAGCAGCCCCACCAGTGGCGGGGGCGAGACCCAGTACTTC	CASSPTSGGGETQYF
TRBJ2-3	15	NA	TRBV18	TRBD2	TGTGCCAGCTCACCCGCTAGCGGGAGCTCAGATACGCAGTATTTT	CASSPASGSSDTQYF
TRBJ1-5	17	NA	TRBV7-9	NA	TGTGCCAGCAGCCCGTTGGGGTCAACCGGCCCTAATCAGCCCCAGCATTTT	CASSPLGSTGPNQPQHF
TRBJ2-2	14	NA	TRBV28	TRBD2	TGTGCCAGCAGCCCGGGACTAGCGGTCGGGGAGCTGTTTTTT	CASSPGLAVGELFF
TRBJ2-1	18	NA	TRBV29-1	NA	TGCAGCGTTCGCTCCAGGGGGGAGAAGCTCCTCTCCTACAATGAGCAGTTCTTC	CSVRSRGEKLLSYNEQFF
TRBJ1-5	14	NA	TRBV4-1	TRBD1	TGCGCCAGCAGCCACACAGGGGATAAGCAGCCCCAGCATTTT	CASSHTGDKQPQHF
TRBJ1-1	11	few	TRBV6-6	NA	TGTGCCAGTGAGCAGAACACTGAAGCTTTCTTT	CASEQNTEAFF
TRBJ2-5	16	NA	TRBV6-1	NA	TGTGCCAGCAGTGAATTATTCGGGCAGACAAAAGAGACCCAGTACTTC	CASSELFGQTKETQYF
TRBJ2-5	13	NA	TRBV7-2	NA	TGTGCCAGCAGCTTTGCAGGGCGAGAGACCCAGTACTTC	CASSFAGRETQYF
TRBJ1-2	13	NA	TRBV30	NA	TGTGCCTGGAGTGTACTCCGGGGCTATGGCTACACCTTC	CAWSVLRGYGYTF
TRBJ2-7	16	NA	TRBV7-9	NA	TGTGCCAGCAGCTTAAGCTTTATGGGCGGTGCCTACGAGCAGTACTTC	CASSLSFMGGAYEQYF
TRBJ1-5	13	NA	TRBV28	NA	TGTGCCAGCAGTGGCCTCGCACGGGAGCCCCAGCATTTT	CASSGLAREPQHF
TRBJ2-2	13	NA	TRBV9	NA	TGTGCCAGCAGGCAAGGGGTTACCGGGGAGCTGTTTTTT	CASRQGVTGELFF
TRBJ2-3	12	NA	TRBV2	NA	TGTGCCAGCCAACGTACCACAGATACGCAGTATTTT	CASQRTTDTQYF